The 29 T cell receptor beta chains in this list originate from one sample, sequenced in a study of human T cells and chemical hapten exposure. Whole blood that had not been fractionated was the source of extracted total RNA. Each CDR3 protein is one row after TCRdb ran MiXCR on the 5' RACE reads. This table holds tens of thousands of distinct CDR3 sequences, about 15% found once. These receptor sequences come from a female donor in good health.

This clonotype turned up a few times. The chain links TRBV7-2 to TRBJ1-6; 9 nucleotides align to TRBD1. This CDR3 comprises 14 residues. The germline CDR1 and CDR2 sequences are SGHTA and FQGNSA. V was pared by 6 bases and J by 8 bases, with 5 bases of the junction left unmatched. CDR3 sequence reads: CASRPGQGHSPLHF. DNA for the CDR3: TGTGCCAGCAGGCCGGGACAGGGCCATTCACCCCTCCACTTT. The entire variable domain, with the rest obtained from reference TRBV7-2 and TRBJ1-6, is as follows: GAGVSQSPSNKVTEKGKDVELRCDPISGHTALYWYRQSLGQGLEFLIYFQGNSAPDKSGLPSDRFSAERTGGSVSTLTIQRTQQEDSAVYLCASRPGQGHSPLHFGNGTRLTVT.

This clonotype was counted many times. The chain uses TRBV6-6 and TRBJ1-1, with unresolved D. The ends were cut back, 6 bases at V and 1 base at J, with 15 bases in the middle. In germline, CDR1 is MNHNY, CDR2 SVGAGI (reference sequence). This CDR3 has 15 residues. CDR3 in amino acids: CASSSFRAQNTEAFF. The CDR3 DNA reads as TGTGCCAGCAGCTCCTTCCGGGCCCAGAACACTGAAGCTTTCTTT.

This clonotype was found many times. The J gene is TRBJ1-1, the V gene TRBV20-1; weak D call: TRBD1 (5 bases). Germline-derived CDR1 and CDR2 are DFQATT and SNEGSKA (reference sequence). V was pared by 3 bases and J by 3 bases, with 17 bases between. The CDR3 is 15 amino acids. CDR3 loop: CSASGPVRGDTEAFF. CDR3 in DNA: TGCAGTGCTAGTGGGCCTGTGCGAGGGGACACTGAAGCTTTCTTT.

There are a few counts of this clonotype. The gene calls are TRBV7-8 and TRBJ2-2; the match to TRBD1 covers 9 bases. After removal of 0 bases from V and 6 bases from J, the junction contained 11 bases not matched to a gene. Germline CDR1 is SGHVS and CDR2 is FQNEAQ. There are 18 residues in the CDR3. As DNA, the CDR3 is TGTGCCAGCAGCTTAGCCCTAACAGGGGGCACCCTCGCCGGGGAGCTGTTTTTT. Protein: CASSLALTGGTLAGELFF.

This clonotype was counted ten times or more. The V call is TRBV12-3 or TRBV12-4, the J call TRBJ1-5, with D unresolved. This CDR3 comprises 13 residues. V lost 1 base and J lost 3, with 4 bases in between. The CDR3 DNA sequence: TGTGCCAGCAGTTTAGGTCCCAATCAGCCCCAGCATTTT. This gives the protein CASSLGPNQPQHF.

The J gene is TRBJ2-7, the V gene TRBV12-5, with 8 bases aligning to TRBD2. The V segment lost 0 bases and the J segment 1 base; nucleotides outside the gene matches: 17. This CDR3 has 20 amino acids. Germline V gene sequence: CDR1 LGHNT, CDR2 FRNRAP. The CDR3 nucleotides read TGTGCTAGTGGTTTGGTACTATCGACTCTGGGCGGGGGGAAATCCTACGAGCAGTACTTC. This gives the protein CASGLVLSTLGGGKSYEQYF. Full variable domain (outside the CDR3, taken from reference TRBV12-5 and TRBJ2-7): DARVTQTPRHKVTEMGQEVTMRCQPILGHNTVFWYRQTMMQGLELLAYFRNRAPLDDSGMPKDRFSAEMPDATLATLKIQPSEPRDSAVYFCASGLVLSTLGGGKSYEQYFGPGTRLTVT.

This chain links TRBV29-1 with TRBJ2-3, with 8 bases matching TRBD2. The germline gives CDR1 SQVTM, CDR2 ANQGSEA. V lost 3 bases, J lost 7 bases, and 9 bases stayed unmatched. The CDR3 is 14 amino acids. The CDR3 nucleotides are TGCAGCGTTGACAGCGGGAGTATTCGGAATACGCAGTATTTT. Protein sequence: CSVDSGSIRNTQYF.

This clonotype was counted between two and nine times. As DNA, the CDR3 is TGTGCCAGCAGCCAAGATAGGCGGGAGCAGTACTTC. This sequence encodes CASSQDRREQYF. This chain uses TRBV3-1 with TRBJ2-7; D unclear. Germline V CDR1 and CDR2: LGHDT, YNNKEL (reference sequence). V lost 0 bases and J 7 bases, leaving 7 bases between the germline ends. The CDR3 has 12 residues.

This clonotype was counted at least ten times. V gene TRBV7-9 combines with J gene TRBJ1-5, with D possibly TRBD1 on 5 matching bases. The V and J ends lost 0 bases and 9 bases respectively, with 12 bases between them. Germline CDR1 and CDR2: SEHNR and FQNEAQ (reference sequence). The CDR3 sequence is 14 residues long. The CDR3 region is CASSLADTDGPQHF. The CDR3 DNA is TGTGCCAGCAGCTTAGCGGACACGGACGGGCCCCAGCATTTT.

The sample holds many counts of this clonotype. The rearrangement uses TRBV7-2 and TRBJ2-5; D is undetermined. The germline gives CDR1 SGHTA, CDR2 FQGNSA. With 5 bases removed from V and 7 bases from J, the gap between germline ends came to 17 bases. The CDR3 is 14 residues long. CDR3 sequence reads: CASSPPGRLGTQYF. The CDR3 DNA reads as TGTGCCAGCAGCCCCCCCGGCCGGTTAGGGACCCAGTACTTC.

The V and J genes are TRBV20-1 and TRBJ1-1; perhaps TRBD1 as D (6 bases). Trimming cost V 7 bases and J 5 bases, with 20 bases left between them. This CDR3 region has 14 residues. CDR1 is DFQATT and CDR2 is SNEGSKA in the germline V gene (reference sequence). The CDR3 protein is CSVPRPGAGTEAFF. Here the CDR3 DNA reads TGCAGTGTCCCGCGCCCGGGGGCAGGTACTGAAGCTTTCTTT.

The rearrangement uses TRBV5-1 and TRBJ1-5, with TRBD1 as a possible D gene (5 bases). CDR1 and CDR2 from the germline V gene are SGHRS and YFSETQ. The ends were cut back, 0 bases at V and 5 bases at J, with 12 bases in the middle. CDR3 size: 15 residues. The CDR3 coding sequence is TGCGCCAGCAGCTTGGTCGGGGGGAGCGATCAGCCCCAGCATTTT. Residues: CASSLVGGSDQPQHF. Full variable domain (rest looked up from reference TRBV5-1 and TRBJ1-5): KAGVTQTPRYLIKTRGQQVTLSCSPISGHRSVSWYQQTPGQGLQFLFEYFSETQRNKGNFPGRFSGRQFSNSRSEMNVSTLELGDSALYLCASSLVGGSDQPQHFGDGTRLSIL.

The CDR3 loop is CASRVRQGGNTGELFF. The CDR3 region has the DNA TGTGCCAGCAGGGTTAGACAGGGGGGTAACACCGGGGAGCTGTTTTTT. The chain couples TRBV12-3 or TRBV12-4 to TRBJ2-2, with TRBD1 matching over 9 bases. The CDR3 length is 16 residues. V lost 6 bases, J lost 2 bases, and 7 bases stayed unmatched.

CDR3 DNA sequence: TGTGCCAGCAGCTTAGGGCTAGAGGGAGGGCCCGAGCAGTTCTTC. Protein: CASSLGLEGGPEQFF. The J gene is TRBJ2-1, the V gene TRBV7-2, with 7 bases that match TRBD2. CDR1 and CDR2 (germline): SGHTA, FQGNSA. This CDR3 is 15 amino acids long. V was pared by 1 base and J by 10 bases, with 10 bases of the junction left unmatched.

V and J are TRBV20-1 and TRBJ2-7; 10 positions agree with TRBD2. Germline CDR1 DFQATT, CDR2 SNEGSKA (reference sequence). This CDR3 is 16 amino acids long. With V trimmed by 4 bases and J by 2 bases, 11 bases remained unmatched. CDR3 in amino acids: CSATPPSGGSPYEQYF. CDR3 DNA: TGCAGTGCTACCCCCCCTAGCGGGGGTTCCCCCTACGAGCAGTACTTC.

The J gene is TRBJ2-1, the V gene TRBV3-1, with 9 bases identical to TRBD2. After removal of 4 bases from V and 8 bases from J, the junction contained 12 bases not matched to a gene. There are 16 residues in the CDR3. Looked up from germline, CDR1 is LGHDT and CDR2 is YNNKEL (reference sequence). The CDR3 here is CASSPRGAGGWDEQFF. CDR3 nucleotides: TGTGCCAGCAGCCCCCGGGGAGCGGGGGGCTGGGATGAGCAGTTCTTC.

This clonotype was detected a few times. This rearrangement joins TRBV15 to TRBJ2-7; unclear D gene. Looked up from germline, CDR1 is LNHNV and CDR2 is YYDKDF (reference sequence). The CDR3 sequence is 15 residues long. V shed 1 base and J shed 4 bases, with 14 bases lying between them. This CDR3 is CATSRAPNQGYEQYF. The CDR3 DNA follows: TGTGCCACCAGCAGAGCACCCAACCAAGGGTACGAGCAGTACTTC.

The V call is TRBV19, the J call TRBJ1-1; D call uncertain. The V gene lost 7 bases and the J gene lost 1 base, with 10 bases spanning the gap. Germline CDR1 and CDR2: LNHDA and SQIVND (reference sequence). This CDR3 has 13 residues. In DNA, the CDR3 is TGTGCCAGTACAGGACGAAGGAACACTGAAGCTTTCTTT. This gives the protein CASTGRRNTEAFF.

The gene calls are TRBV28 and TRBJ2-1, with 8 positions matching TRBD2. V was pared by 2 bases and J by 3 bases, with 6 bases of the junction left unmatched. CDR1 MDHEN and CDR2 SYDVKM come from the germline V gene. The CDR3 totals 16 residues. This CDR3 is CASSLLTSGSYNEQFF. The CDR3 DNA sequence: TGTGCCAGCAGTTTACTCACGAGCGGGAGCTACAATGAGCAGTTCTTC.

This clonotype was seen a few times. The CDR3 coding sequence is TGTGCCAGCACTCCCGACAGATTTTATGGCTACACCTTC. This translates into CASTPDRFYGYTF. J is TRBJ1-2 and V is TRBV2; possible D gene TRBD1, 5 bases. With 7 bases removed from V and 5 bases from J, the gap between germline ends came to 14 bases. CDR3 size: 13 residues. Germline loops: CDR1 SNHLY, CDR2 FYNNEI.

In this sample, this clonotype turned up a few times. V and J are TRBV11-2 and TRBJ1-2, with D hard to call. Per the germline V gene, CDR1 is SGHAT and CDR2 is FQNNGV. V was shortened by 5 bases and J by 3 bases, with 4 bases between the two germline ends. The CDR3 runs 11 residues. CDR3 DNA: TGTGCCAGCAGCCAGGACTATGGCTACACCTTC. Translating gives CASSQDYGYTF. Full variable domain (missing parts from reference TRBV11-2 and TRBJ1-2): EAGVAQSPRYKIIEKRQSVAFWCNPISGHATLYWYQQILGQGPKLLIQFQNNGVVDDSQLPKDRFSAERLKGVDSTLKIQPAKLEDSAVYLCASSQDYGYTFGSGTRLTVV.

The J gene is TRBJ2-4, the V gene TRBV4-1; possibly TRBD1 for D (5 bases). The CDR3 extends over 14 amino acids. Trimming cost V 4 bases and J 1 base, with 8 bases left between them. The germline gives CDR1 MGHRA, CDR2 YSYEKL. The CDR3, as DNA: TGCGCCAGCAGCCCGGCAGGGGCCAAAAACATTCAGTACTTC. It yields the protein CASSPAGAKNIQYF.

The V call is TRBV19, the J call TRBJ2-2, with D possibly matching TRBD1 (7 bases). This CDR3 is built from 15 residues. The V end was cut by 2 bases, the J end by 2 bases, with 9 bases between. CDR1 is LNHDA, CDR2 SQIVND, per germline (reference sequence). The CDR3 sequence is CASSIQGGNTGELFF. The CDR3, as DNA: TGTGCCAGTAGTATACAGGGGGGCAACACCGGGGAGCTGTTTTTT.

This clonotype occurred a few times. The V call is TRBV6-2 or TRBV6-3, the J call TRBJ2-7; 8 bases are shared with TRBD1. This CDR3 spans 14 amino acids. Per the germline V gene, CDR1 is MNHEY and CDR2 is SVGEGT. V shed 6 bases and J 6 bases; nucleotides not matched to a gene: 10. The CDR3 sequence: CASSQLTGDGEQYF. The CDR3 DNA reads TGTGCCAGCAGCCAACTGACAGGGGATGGCGAGCAGTACTTC.

The genes are TRBV20-1 and TRBJ2-1, with D possibly TRBD2 on 5 matching bases. The CDR3 length is 16 residues. Germline CDR1 is DFQATT and CDR2 is SNEGSKA (reference sequence). Trimming removed 2 bases from V and 5 bases from J, with 19 bases in between. The CDR3 DNA reads TGCAGTGCTAGATCAAGCTTTATACGGACTGACAATGAGCAGTTCTTC. Translated, it gives CSARSSFIRTDNEQFF.

This clonotype has just a few counts. The chain links TRBV20-1 to TRBJ2-2, with D perhaps matching TRBD1 (6 bases). The CDR3 extends over 16 amino acids. V gave up 3 bases and J gave up 0 bases, with 14 bases separating them. Per the germline V gene, CDR1 is DFQATT and CDR2 is SNEGSKA (reference sequence). CDR3 sequence (DNA): TGCAGTGCTAGGCGCCCGGGACAAGCGAACACCGGGGAGCTGTTTTTT. This gives the protein CSARRPGQANTGELFF.

This chain connects TRBV7-9 to TRBJ1-1; the match to TRBD1 covers 8 bases. Losses at the gene ends were 3 bases for V and 5 bases for J; bases not matched to a gene: 5. CDR1 and CDR2 from the germline V gene are SEHNR and FQNEAQ (reference sequence). This CDR3 is built from 14 residues. DNA of the CDR3: TGTGCCAGCAGCTTCGACAGGGGTGGTACTGAAGCTTTCTTT. Translating gives CASSFDRGGTEAFF.

In this sample, this clonotype turned up a few times. V and J are TRBV28 and TRBJ1-6; a possible D gene is TRBD1 (5 bases). The CDR3 runs 15 residues. With 3 bases removed from V and 14 bases from J, the gap between germline ends came to 20 bases. The V gene's germline CDR1 is MDHEN and CDR2 SYDVKM. CDR3 sequence: CASSLGSAGKSALHF. Here the CDR3 DNA reads TGTGCCAGCAGTTTGGGTTCGGCAGGGAAGTCGGCCCTCCACTTT.

Points on this clonotype: Just one base apart from a much larger clone, this may be a read error. This chain uses TRBV12-3 or TRBV12-4 with TRBJ2-1, with TRBD2 identical over 9 bases. The CDR3 is 15 residues long. The CDR3 nucleotides are TGTGCCACCCGACCCGGGACTAGCTCCTACAATGAGCAGCTCTTC. This translates into CATRPGTSSYNEQLF.